These 25 T cell receptor beta chains came from one sample sequenced in a study of shared clonotypes between healthy human individuals. Repertoires were generated with immunoSEQ multiplex PCR, while TCRdb's copy carries only in-frame clones and drops some. The sample carries fewer than 1.6 million clones, 98% recorded once. Sequenced: naive CD4+ T cells sorted from blood. The sample's subset: CD45RA+ positively selected. These receptors were collected from a man younger than 45 in good health.

V is TRBV19 and J is TRBJ2-3; 10 bases are a match to TRBD2. J was trimmed by 6 bases and V by 5 bases; bases with no gene match: 11. Germline-derived CDR1 and CDR2 are LNHDA and SQIVND (reference sequence). The length of the CDR3 is 16 residues. The CDR3 loop reads CASSERKAGGPDTQYF. The CDR3 coding sequence is TGTGCCAGTAGTGAGAGAAAAGCGGGAGGGCCGGATACGCAGTATTTT.

The J gene is TRBJ2-7, the V gene TRBV11-3; possibly TRBD2 for D (5 bases). Germline V CDR1 and CDR2: SGHNT, YENEEA. V was trimmed by 5 bases and J by 3 bases, leaving 11 bases between them. The CDR3 is made up of 13 amino acids. The CDR3 protein is CASSRGGDYEQYF. CDR3 DNA: TGTGCCAGCAGCCGAGGAGGCGACTACGAGCAGTACTTC.

This chain joins TRBV18 and TRBJ1-5; no firm D call. The CDR3 loop spans 14 amino acids. CDR1 is KGHSH and CDR2 is LQKENI in the germline V gene. V was trimmed by 2 bases and J by 1 base, leaving 6 bases between them. The CDR3 nucleotides are TGTGCCAGCTCACCAAAGGAGAGCAATCAGCCCCAGCATTTT. Its translation is CASSPKESNQPQHF. Full variable domain (rest looked up from reference TRBV18 and TRBJ1-5): NAGVMQNPRHLVRRRGQEARLRCSPMKGHSHVYWYRQLPEEGLKFMVYLQKENIIDESGMPKERFSAEFPKEGPSILRIQQVVRGDSAAYFCASSPKESNQPQHFGDGTRLSIL.

The genes are TRBV18 and TRBJ2-3, with a tentative D call TRBD1 (6 bases). Between the trimmed V and J ends, which lost 3 bases and 4 bases, there was a span of 11 bases. The CDR3 spans 14 residues. The V gene's germline CDR1 is KGHSH and CDR2 LQKENI. CDR3 coding DNA: TGTGCCAGCTCACCGGAACAGGGCGCAGATACGCAGTATTTT. Translation: CASSPEQGADTQYF.

The chain has TRBV5-1 and TRBJ2-1, with 7 positions matching TRBD1. With 0 bases clipped from V and 6 bases from J, the junction kept 3 bases outside the gene matches. The germline gives CDR1 SGHRS, CDR2 YFSETQ. CDR3 length: 14 residues. The CDR3: CASSLDRGGNEQFF. CDR3 sequence (DNA): TGCGCCAGCAGCTTGGACAGGGGTGGCAATGAGCAGTTCTTC.

The rearrangement links TRBV29-1 to TRBJ2-3; D gene uncertain. Germline values: CDR1 SQVTM, CDR2 ANQGSEA. There are 17 residues in the CDR3. V lost 7 bases, J lost 5 bases, and 28 bases lay in between. As DNA, the CDR3 is TGCAGCGCCGATAGGCACCGGGCCCAGGCCAAGGGAGATACGCAGTATTTT. Its translation is CSADRHRAQAKGDTQYF.

In DNA, the CDR3 is TGTGCCAGCAGCGCCCAAGGGCTAGCGGTCTACACCGGGGAGCTGTTTTTT. This translates into CASSAQGLAVYTGELFF. This sequence joins TRBV7-9 and TRBJ2-2; 7 bases are shared with TRBD2. The CDR3 has 17 amino acids. CDR1 is SEHNR, CDR2 FQNEAQ, per germline (reference sequence). V gave up 5 bases and J gave up 3 bases; unmatched junction bases: 12.

J is TRBJ2-7 and V is TRBV28; no clear D. The CDR3 sequence is 13 residues long. Germline CDR1 and CDR2: MDHEN and SYDVKM. Trimming took 5 bases from V and 3 from J, leaving 11 bases between them. The CDR3 DNA is TGTGCCAGCAGTCCATACTCATACTACGAGCAGTACTTC. Translated, it gives CASSPYSYYEQYF.

CDR3 sequence (DNA): TGCGCCAGCAGCTTGGGGTGGGCTACAGATACGCAGTATTTT. Translated: CASSLGWATDTQYF. The V gene is TRBV5-1, the J gene TRBJ2-3; D gene uncertain. The V end lost 0 bases, the J end lost 3 bases, and 8 bases lay between the germline ends. Germline V CDR1 and CDR2: SGHRS, YFSETQ. The CDR3 length is 14 residues.

With respect to this clone: A junction boundary mismatches the germline segment, possibly from a read error. The chain uses TRBV2 and TRBJ1-3; D gene uncertain. Germline V gene data show CDR1 as SNHLY and CDR2 as FYNNEI. The CDR3 spans 13 residues. CDR3 protein: CASREGTGNTIYF. In DNA, the CDR3 is TGTGCCAGCAGGGAAGGGACTGGAAACACCATATATTTT.

The V call is TRBV7-9, the J call TRBJ2-1, with 8 bases identical to TRBD2. Unmatched junction bases numbered 10, after V lost 2 bases and J lost 4 bases. CDR3 size: 17 residues. Germline V gene lookup returns CDR1 SEHNR and CDR2 FQNEAQ (reference sequence). The CDR3: CASSLWAASGRYNEQFF. As DNA, the CDR3 is TGTGCCAGCAGCTTATGGGCTGCTAGCGGGCGATACAATGAGCAGTTCTTC. Based on the CDR3 plus reference TRBV7-9 and TRBJ2-1, the full variable domain is DTGVSQNPRHKITKRGQNVTFRCDPISEHNRLYWYRQTLGQGPEFLTYFQNEAQLEKSRLLSDRFSAERPKGSFSTLEIQRTEQGDSAMYLCASSLWAASGRYNEQFFGPGTRLTVL.

The genes are TRBV7-2 and TRBJ2-4; 7 bases are shared with TRBD1. This CDR3 comprises 16 residues. Per germline, CDR1 SGHTA and CDR2 FQGNSA. The V segment lost 5 bases and the J segment 2 bases; nucleotides outside the gene matches: 9. CDR3 protein: CASSPPRQGSKNIQYF. CDR3 bases: TGTGCCAGCAGCCCGCCACGACAGGGTTCCAAAAACATTCAGTACTTC.

This chain connects TRBV7-6 to TRBJ2-7; 8 bases align to TRBD1. Germline V CDR1 and CDR2: SGHVS, FNYEAQ. The CDR3 extends over 15 amino acids. The V and J ends lost 6 bases and 3 bases, in that order; junction bases with no gene match: 10. In nucleotides, the CDR3 is TGTGCCAGCAGGCCTAGGGACAGGAATTTCTACGAGCAGTACTTC. Translated, it gives CASRPRDRNFYEQYF.

The chain recombines TRBV11-2 with TRBJ2-2; perhaps TRBD2 as D (5 bases). Trimming removed 0 bases at V and 5 bases at J, with 22 bases between. The CDR3 is made up of 19 amino acids. From germline, CDR1 is SGHAT and CDR2 FQNNGV. In nucleotides, the CDR3 is TGTGCCAGCAGCTTAGATCTGAGGGCGGTACTTTCTCGGACCGGGGAGCTGTTTTTT. Protein: CASSLDLRAVLSRTGELFF.

The CDR3: CASSLAGRLASPYNEQFF. In nucleotides, the CDR3 is TGTGCCAGCAGCTTAGCGGGGAGACTAGCGTCCCCCTACAATGAGCAGTTCTTC. The gene calls are TRBV7-8 and TRBJ2-1; 8 positions match TRBD2. The CDR3 spans 18 residues. The junction had 9 bases not matched to a gene; V was cut back by 0 bases and J by 2 bases. Per germline, CDR1 SGHVS and CDR2 FQNEAQ.

This rearrangement joins TRBV7-9 to TRBJ2-3; D unclear. With 8 bases removed from V and 2 bases from J, the gap between germline ends came to 20 bases. This CDR3 is 16 amino acids long. Looked up from germline, CDR1 is SEHNR and CDR2 is FQNEAQ (reference sequence). The CDR3 region is CASGPPSGGATDTQYF. The CDR3 coding sequence is TGTGCCAGCGGACCCCCTAGTGGTGGAGCCACAGATACGCAGTATTTT.

The chain couples TRBV10-1 to TRBJ2-1; D tentatively reads TRBD1 or TRBD2 (6 bases each). Germline loops: CDR1 WNHNN, CDR2 SYGVQD (reference sequence). V lost 0 bases and J lost 8, with 23 bases in between. CDR3 length: 18 amino acids. CDR3 residues: CASSESWGSGALLHEQFF. CDR3 nucleotides: TGCGCCAGCAGTGAGTCCTGGGGATCGGGGGCCCTTCTACATGAGCAGTTCTTC.

This clone occurred once. The rearrangement uses TRBV15 and TRBJ2-7, with 10 positions matching TRBD2. CDR3 length: 15 amino acids. Germline CDR1 reads LNHNV; CDR2 reads YYDKDF (reference sequence). Germline trimming cut 7 bases from V and 0 bases from J; bases unmatched to any gene: 6. The CDR3 bases are TGTGCCACCATGGAGAGCGGGAGGGCCTCCTACGAGCAGTACTTC. It codes for CATMESGRASYEQYF.

This sequence joins TRBV5-1 and TRBJ2-7; D ambiguous. Germline V gene sequence: CDR1 SGHRS, CDR2 YFSETQ. The V and J ends lost 0 bases and 8 bases respectively, with 15 bases between them. This CDR3 comprises 14 residues. The CDR3 reads CASSLDGGLFQQYF. The DNA of the CDR3 is TGCGCCAGCAGCTTGGACGGTGGTCTTTTTCAGCAGTACTTC.

This sequence joins TRBV11-3 and TRBJ2-3; TRBD1 or TRBD2 may be the D gene (6 bases each). The germline V gene has CDR1 SGHNT and CDR2 YENEEA. V shed 5 bases and J shed 2 bases, with 14 bases lying between them. This CDR3 comprises 15 residues. CDR3 nucleotide sequence: TGTGCCAGCAGCGTAGGAGGGGGGTACACAGATACGCAGTATTTT. Its protein is CASSVGGGYTDTQYF.

The rearrangement joins TRBV9 to TRBJ1-2, with a weak D call TRBD1 (6 bases). The length of the CDR3 is 17 residues. Germline CDR1 SGDLS, CDR2 YYNGEE. V dropped 4 bases and J dropped 6 bases, with 25 bases sitting between them. The CDR3 nucleotides are TGTGCCAGCAGCCCCCGTTGGGGGGCGAGTGGGTTACATGGCTACACCTTC. Translating it yields CASSPRWGASGLHGYTF. The variable domain in full, completed from reference TRBV9 and TRBJ1-2, reads DSGVTQTPKHLITATGQRVTLRCSPRSGDLSVYWYQQSLDQGLQFLIQYYNGEERAKGNILERFSAQQFPDLHSELNLSSLELGDSALYFCASSPRWGASGLHGYTFGSGTRLTVV.

V usage is TRBV7-3 and J usage is TRBJ2-7; tentatively, D is TRBD1 or TRBD2 (6 bases each). Germline V gene sequence: CDR1 SGHTA, CDR2 FQGTGA. Trimming cost V 6 bases and J 4 bases, with 22 bases left between them. The CDR3 runs 16 residues. The CDR3 here is CASSLQWAGHGYEQYF. CDR3 nucleotide sequence: TGTGCCAGCAGTTTGCAGTGGGCGGGACACGGGTACGAGCAGTACTTC. Full variable domain (missing parts from reference TRBV7-3 and TRBJ2-7): GAGVSQTPSNKVTEKGKYVELRCDPISGHTALYWYRQSLGQGPEFLIYFQGTGAADDSGLPNDRFFAVRPEGSVSTLKIQRTERGDSAVYLCASSLQWAGHGYEQYFGPGTRLTVT.

The J gene is TRBJ1-1, the V gene TRBV5-4, with no clear D. Trimming cost V 0 bases and J 6 bases, with 9 bases left between them. The V gene's germline CDR1 is SGHNT and CDR2 YYREEE (reference sequence). The CDR3 spans 13 residues. The CDR3 spells CASSLGPGSEAFF. CDR3 bases: TGTGCCAGCAGCTTGGGCCCCGGGTCTGAAGCTTTCTTT.

The chain joins TRBV28 to TRBJ1-4, with 7 nucleotides matching TRBD1. The CDR3 sequence is 14 residues long. Germline V gene data show CDR1 as MDHEN and CDR2 as SYDVKM. After removal of 5 bases from V and 7 bases from J, the junction contained 7 bases not matched to a gene. This CDR3 is CASSLTGSAEKLFF. DNA for the CDR3: TGTGCCAGCAGTCTGACAGGGTCGGCTGAAAAACTGTTTTTT.

This chain joins TRBV28 and TRBJ2-5, with D unresolved. The ends were cut back, 7 bases at V and 5 bases at J, with 8 bases in the middle. CDR1 MDHEN and CDR2 SYDVKM come from the germline V gene. The CDR3 covers 11 residues. Here the CDR3 reads CASNLGETQYF. The CDR3 DNA reads TGTGCCAGCAACCTAGGGGAGACCCAGTACTTC.